The 29 T cell receptor beta chains given below trace back to one sample, sequenced in a study of early stage breast cancer tumors. Profiling relied on immunoSEQ multiplex PCR, and the TCRdb table lists in-frame clones only, not all of them. Here the sample spans a few thousand clones, around 68% being singletons. Sequencing input: normal breast tissue next to the tumor. The receptors stem from a person between 60 and 69 years old with breast cancer.

This clone was picked up a small number of times. The gene calls are TRBV5-1 and TRBJ2-1; maybe TRBD1 (5 bases). V dropped 4 bases and J dropped 12 bases, with 14 bases sitting between them. CDR1 SGHRS and CDR2 YFSETQ come from the germline V gene. The length of the CDR3 is 12 residues. The DNA of the CDR3 is TGCGCCAGCAGCCAAACCCGAGACAGGCAGTTCTTC. It codes for CASSQTRDRQFF.

The chain joins TRBV28 to TRBJ1-1, with D unresolved. V dropped 2 bases and J dropped 4 bases, with 14 bases sitting between them. The germline gives CDR1 MDHEN, CDR2 SYDVKM. This CDR3 has 15 amino acids. In nucleotides, the CDR3 is TGTGCCAGCAGTTTAACACCGAGGCGGGGCACTGAAGCTTTCTTT. Translation gives CASSLTPRRGTEAFF.

The V gene is TRBV19, the J gene TRBJ1-5; unclear D gene. The V gene's germline CDR1 is LNHDA and CDR2 SQIVND (reference sequence). V shed 5 bases and J shed 3 bases, with 8 bases lying between them. This CDR3 contains 13 residues. CDR3 sequence: CASSPWPNQPQHF. The CDR3 bases are TGTGCCAGTAGTCCATGGCCCAATCAGCCCCAGCATTTT.

The rearrangement links TRBV7-9 to TRBJ2-3, with D possibly matching TRBD1 (5 bases). The CDR3 is made up of 13 amino acids. The germline V and J ends were trimmed by 4 bases and 7 bases, with 12 bases remaining between them. The germline V gene encodes CDR1 SEHNR and CDR2 FQNEAQ (reference sequence). This CDR3 reads CASSSVGENTQYF. As DNA, the CDR3 is TGTGCCAGCAGCTCCGTAGGGGAAAATACGCAGTATTTT.

The CDR3 sequence is CASSTLGVAKNIQYF. The CDR3 DNA reads as TGTGCCAGTAGTACCCTCGGAGTAGCCAAAAACATTCAGTACTTC. The V call is TRBV19, the J call TRBJ2-4; D unclear. Germline assignment: CDR1 LNHDA and CDR2 SQIVND (reference sequence). V was pared by 4 bases and J by 0 bases, with 10 bases between. This CDR3 comprises 15 residues.

This rearrangement joins TRBV19 to TRBJ1-2; 9 bases are a match to TRBD1. Germline trimming cut 7 bases from V and 4 bases from J; bases unmatched to any gene: 22. This CDR3 spans 19 amino acids. The germline gives CDR1 LNHDA, CDR2 SQIVND (reference sequence). DNA for the CDR3: TGTGCCAGTACCAATCTCCCCGGGACAGGGCTTTCGCGGGGCTATGGCTACACCTTC. As protein: CASTNLPGTGLSRGYGYTF.

The J gene is TRBJ2-7, the V gene TRBV10-3; TRBD1 might be the D (5 bases). V lost 4 bases, J lost 0 bases, and 7 bases lay in between. CDR3 size: 13 residues. Germline CDR1 ENHRY, CDR2 SYGVKD. The CDR3 loop is CAISGQSSYEQYF. For the CDR3, the DNA is TGTGCCATCAGTGGACAGAGCTCCTACGAGCAGTACTTC.

This clone was observed a handful of times. The V call is TRBV28, the J call TRBJ1-2; perhaps TRBD1 as D (6 bases). Trimming took off 8 bases at V and 7 bases at J, with 17 bases between the two ends. Germline CDR1 and CDR2: MDHEN and SYDVKM. The CDR3 totals 13 residues. The CDR3 nucleotides read TGTGCCAGCCAGGGGACAACCGAAGGTGGCTACACCTTC. Translation: CASQGTTEGGYTF.

The gene calls are TRBV7-2 and TRBJ1-1, with TRBD1 matching over 7 bases. CDR1 and CDR2 from the germline V gene are SGHTA and FQGNSA. After removal of 1 base from V and 3 bases from J, the junction contained 17 bases not matched to a gene. The CDR3 is 19 amino acids. The CDR3 DNA reads as TGTGCCAGCAGCTTAGAAGGTTGGACAGGCAACTGGCGGGACACTGAAGCTTTCTTT. Its protein product is CASSLEGWTGNWRDTEAFF. The entire variable domain, with the rest obtained from reference TRBV7-2 and TRBJ1-1, is as follows: GAGVSQSPSNKVTEKGKDVELRCDPISGHTALYWYRQSLGQGLEFLIYFQGNSAPDKSGLPSDRFSAERTGGSVSTLTIQRTQQEDSAVYLCASSLEGWTGNWRDTEAFFGQGTRLTVV.

The chain employs TRBV5-6 and TRBJ2-2; TRBD2 might be the D (5 bases). V was cut by 1 base and J by 1 base, with 8 bases left in between. CDR3 size: 15 residues. CDR1 SGHDT and CDR2 YYEEEE come from the germline V gene. CDR3 DNA: TGTGCCAGCAGCTTGACGGGGTTGAACACCGGGGAGCTGTTTTTT. It yields the protein CASSLTGLNTGELFF.

J is TRBJ2-2 and V is TRBV21-1; the table assigns TRBD1, which was not confirmed against the DNA. TRBV21-1 is a recognized pseudogene. The CDR3 totals 15 residues. The CDR3 region is CASSGTGGDTGELFF. CDR3 coding DNA: TGTGCCAGCAGCGGGACAGGGGGCGACACCGGGGAGCTGTTTTTT.

The V and J genes are TRBV6-5 and TRBJ2-5; 10 positions agree with TRBD2. J lost 2 bases, V lost 7 bases, and 7 bases had no gene match. The CDR3 totals 15 residues. Germline V lookup: CDR1 MNHEY, CDR2 SVGAGI. CDR3 DNA: TGTGCCAGCACCCCGACTAGCGGGCAACAAGAGACCCAGTACTTC. It yields the protein CASTPTSGQQETQYF.

The chain joins TRBV2 to TRBJ1-2; the match to TRBD1 covers 7 bases. Per germline, CDR1 SNHLY and CDR2 FYNNEI. The CDR3 extends over 14 amino acids. V was pared by 8 bases and J by 1 base, with 7 bases of the junction left unmatched. CDR3 residues: CASGTDFVNYGYTF. DNA for the CDR3: TGTGCCAGCGGGACAGACTTTGTTAACTATGGCTACACCTTC.

CDR3 sequence reads: CASSLHGNSYNEQFF. The CDR3 DNA follows: TGTGCCAGCAGCTTACACGGGAACTCCTACAATGAGCAGTTCTTC. V and J are TRBV7-8 and TRBJ2-1, with D possibly matching TRBD2 (5 bases). The length of the CDR3 is 15 residues. V was pared by 2 bases and J by 0 bases, with 8 bases between. Germline V gene data show CDR1 as SGHVS and CDR2 as FQNEAQ.

The chain couples TRBV29-1 to TRBJ2-5; D unresolved. CDR3 length: 12 amino acids. The germline V gene encodes CDR1 SQVTM and CDR2 ANQGSEA. The ends were cut back, 8 bases at V and 5 bases at J, with 15 bases in the middle. The CDR3 loop reads CSSWVGLETQYF. CDR3 coding DNA: TGCAGCTCCTGGGTGGGGTTGGAGACCCAGTACTTC.

This clone was found once. The genes are TRBV5-4 and TRBJ1-2; TRBD1 agrees at 9 bases. The CDR3 is 15 residues long. V lost 2 bases, J lost 7 bases, and 9 bases stayed unmatched. The germline gives CDR1 SGHNT, CDR2 YYREEE (reference sequence). In DNA form, the CDR3 reads TGTGCCAGCAGCTTAGCTTTAGACAGGGGGACTGGCTACACCTTC. Translated, it gives CASSLALDRGTGYTF.

The chain couples TRBV27 to TRBJ1-4, with a weak D call TRBD1 (5 bases). V lost 1 base, J lost 8 bases, and 14 bases lay in between. The CDR3 runs to 15 residues. Germline V lookup: CDR1 MNHEY, CDR2 SMNVEV (reference sequence). The CDR3 is CASSLFGAGGEKLFF. In DNA, the CDR3 is TGTGCCAGCAGTTTATTTGGGGCAGGTGGGGAAAAACTGTTTTTT.

The chain couples TRBV5-8 to TRBJ1-4, with D perhaps TRBD1 (6 bases). The germline V gene has CDR1 SGHTS and CDR2 YDEGEE. Trimming shortened V by 4 bases and J by 0 bases, and 16 bases separated the two germline ends. The CDR3 has 17 amino acids. The CDR3 spells CASSAWTARATNEKLFF. DNA for the CDR3: TGTGCCAGCAGCGCCTGGACAGCCCGAGCAACTAATGAAAAACTGTTTTTT.

The V and J genes are TRBV5-4 and TRBJ1-1, with D uncertain. Trimming removed 3 bases at V and 0 bases at J, with 6 bases between. The CDR3 is 13 residues long. Germline-derived CDR1 and CDR2 are SGHNT and YYREEE (reference sequence). The CDR3 spells CASSYDLNTEAFF. The CDR3 DNA sequence: TGTGCCAGCAGCTACGACTTGAACACTGAAGCTTTCTTT.

J is TRBJ1-4 and V is TRBV4-1, with 7 bases identical to TRBD1. The junction had 8 bases not matched to a gene; V was cut back by 3 bases and J by 4 bases. This CDR3 contains 16 residues. Germline V gives CDR1 MGHRA, CDR2 YSYEKL. The CDR3 DNA reads as TGCGCCAGCAGCCAGGGCAGGGGGACCCTTAATGAAAAACTGTTTTTT. This gives the protein CASSQGRGTLNEKLFF.

This clone was picked up one time. The chain links TRBV6-5 to TRBJ1-1; TRBD1 might be the D (6 bases). CDR3 size: 15 residues. Trimming pared 4 bases from V and 2 bases from J, leaving 14 bases between. CDR1 is MNHEY and CDR2 is SVGAGI in the germline V gene. The CDR3 loop is CASSWGGPENTEAFF. CDR3 nucleotide sequence: TGTGCCAGCAGTTGGGGGGGGCCGGAAAACACTGAAGCTTTCTTT.

The chain is built from TRBV6-5 and TRBJ1-2; no reliable D call. V shed 4 bases and J shed 4 bases, with 10 bases lying between them. CDR1 and CDR2 from the germline V gene are MNHEY and SVGAGI. The CDR3 runs 13 residues. CDR3 coding DNA: TGTGCCAGCAGTTCGAGATCCTTCTATGGCTACACCTTC. Amino acid sequence: CASSSRSFYGYTF.

This chain joins TRBV5-1 and TRBJ2-2; TRBD2 matches at 12 bases. The germline CDR1 and CDR2 sequences are SGHRS and YFSETQ. V shed 0 bases and J 5 bases; nucleotides not matched to a gene: 2. The CDR3 spans 16 residues. The CDR3 here is CASSLDGTSGTGELFF. CDR3 sequence (DNA): TGCGCCAGCAGCTTGGACGGGACTAGCGGGACCGGGGAGCTGTTTTTT.

This clone is a singleton in its sample. The V call is TRBV27, the J call TRBJ1-2; 7 bases line up with TRBD1. Germline CDR1 and CDR2: MNHEY and SMNVEV (reference sequence). This CDR3 is built from 13 residues. V lost 4 bases to trimming and J lost 5 bases; unmatched junction nucleotides: 4. CDR3 sequence (DNA): TGTGCCAGCAGTTCGGCAGGGGGGTATGGCTACACCTTC. This codes for CASSSAGGYGYTF.

Comments on this clone: Germline and junction disagree at one end, which may indicate a read error. The chain uses TRBV6-6 and TRBJ1-1; 7 bases fit TRBD1. Germline loops: CDR1 MNHNY, CDR2 SVGAGI (reference sequence). This CDR3 is built from 14 residues. The CDR3 bases are TGTGCCAGCACCCCGACAGGGATGAACATTGAAGCTTTCTTT. Protein sequence: CASTPTGMNIEAFF.

V usage is TRBV4-1 and J usage is TRBJ1-5; 8 positions match TRBD1. The germline CDR1 and CDR2 sequences are MGHRA and YSYEKL. This CDR3 spans 16 amino acids. The junction had 8 bases not matched to a gene; V was cut back by 4 bases and J by 3 bases. The CDR3 here is CASSRGQGGDNQPQHF. CDR3 in DNA: TGCGCCAGCAGCCGAGGACAGGGTGGCGACAATCAGCCCCAGCATTTT.

There are a few counts of this clone. The chain couples TRBV19 to TRBJ2-4; tentatively, D is TRBD1 (5 bases). CDR1 and CDR2 (germline): LNHDA, SQIVND (reference sequence). The CDR3 is 12 residues long. The V and J ends lost 2 bases and 6 bases respectively, with 5 bases between them. The CDR3 spells CASSITGNIQYF. In nucleotides, the CDR3 is TGTGCCAGTAGTATAACAGGAAACATTCAGTACTTC.

V and J are TRBV19 and TRBJ2-3, with a tentative D call TRBD2 (5 bases). The CDR3 contains 15 residues. The germline CDR1 and CDR2 sequences are LNHDA and SQIVND (reference sequence). V shed 4 bases and J shed 0 bases, with 11 bases lying between them. The chain's CDR3 is CASSSPQRSTDTQYF. DNA for the CDR3: TGTGCCAGTAGTAGTCCCCAGCGGAGCACAGATACGCAGTATTTT.

The V and J genes are TRBV10-3 and TRBJ2-3; 7 positions match TRBD2. This CDR3 spans 16 amino acids. Germline V gene data show CDR1 as ENHRY and CDR2 as SYGVKD. The V gene end was trimmed by 3 bases and the J gene end by 1 base; junction bases not matched to a gene: 7. The DNA of the CDR3 is TGTGCCATCAGTGATTTTGCGGGAGAGGGCACAGATACGCAGTATTTT. It is translated as CAISDFAGEGTDTQYF.